The clone carrying this T cell receptor beta chain is a singleton in its sample. The antigen remains unidentified. The data stem from a study of T cell responses to AZD1222 COVID-19 vaccine. Study findings and constraints: Recipients of two AZD1222 doses showed rising Spike-specific TCR breadth and depth. Seropositive AZD1222 recipients at baseline numbered only five or six. There were mostly white British donors and more females than males, and clonal diversity was possibly underestimated. All repertoire sampling was performed exclusively after the peak T cell response.

Some clones are missing from TCRdb's copy, which holds only in-frame ones; the method was immunoSEQ multiplex PCR. This repertoire shows tens of thousands of clones, around 90% found once; its top ten account for 8%. CDR1 and CDR2 from the germline V gene are DFQATT and SNEGSKA (reference sequence). V dropped 6 bases and J dropped 5 bases, with 11 bases sitting between them. This CDR3 region has 11 residues. The receptor's source is an adult who received the AZD1222 COVID-19 vaccine. The rearrangement joins TRBV20-1 to TRBJ2-7; a weak D match, TRBD1 (6 bases). The sample consisted of peripheral blood, taken 28 days after the second AZD1222 dose. DNA of the CDR3: TGCAGTGCCCGGACAGCTGACGAGCAGTACTTC. It yields the protein CSARTADEQYF.